This T cell receptor (beta chain) came from a study of blood T cell repertoires in COVID-19. Turning to the study itself: Samples taken during acute and convalescent COVID-19 were collected in the United States, Italy and Spain. Sample material is recorded as cDNA or gDNA derived from T cells, B-cell-depleted T cells, or PBMCs.

The germline CDR1 and CDR2 sequences are LGHDT and YNNKEL (reference sequence). V was clipped by 3 bases and J by 2 bases; unmatched bases: 6. CDR3 size: 16 residues. Source study methods: For nucleated cells, counts were estimated from reference gene primer amplification. Profiled with immunoSEQ multiplex PCR; TCRdb holds only in-frame clones, not every one. The V and J calls and clone size come from that table; D and trimming were worked out from the DNA. The top ten hold about 1.2% of the sample, which has a few hundred thousand clones, around 82% seen once. The gene calls are TRBV3-1 (or the pseudogene TRBV3-2) and TRBJ1-5; 8 nucleotides agree with TRBD1. The source material was peripheral blood. The receptor was derived from a woman aged 45-60 years with acute or convalescent COVID-19. CDR3 amino acids: CASSQGTGGGNQPQHF. CDR3 sequence (DNA): TGTGCCAGCAGCCAGGGAACAGGGGGTGGCAATCAGCCCCAGCATTTT.